The 5 T cell receptor beta chains below were found in one sample sequenced in a study of blood T cell repertoires in COVID-19. TCRdb's copy holds only in-frame clones and misses some; the assay was immunoSEQ multiplex PCR. The table records about 94,000 clones, around 87% of them present only once. The specimen sequenced was peripheral blood. These receptors were collected from a human donor with acute or convalescent COVID-19. The donor label of this sample is uncertain.

This clone was detected only once. The rearrangement uses TRBV19 and TRBJ1-2; 9 bases are a match to TRBD1. This CDR3 has 14 amino acids. The germline CDR1 and CDR2 sequences are LNHDA and SQIVND (reference sequence). The V gene end was trimmed by 6 bases and the J gene end by 4 bases; junction bases not matched to a gene: 6. CDR3 DNA: TGTGCCAGTAGCTACAGGGGGCAGGGCTATGGCTACACCTTC. This sequence encodes CASSYRGQGYGYTF.

The rearrangement uses TRBV19 and TRBJ1-6; 7 nucleotides agree with TRBD1. The V gene's germline CDR1 is LNHDA and CDR2 SQIVND (reference sequence). This CDR3 region has 15 residues. Trimming removed 6 bases from V and 6 bases from J; junction bases left unmatched: 8. This CDR3 reads CASSKQGQTNSPLHF. The CDR3 bases are TGTGCCAGTAGCAAACAGGGACAGACTAATTCACCCCTCCACTTT.

This clone was recorded only once. This chain joins TRBV9 and TRBJ2-5; D is ambiguous. V lost 0 bases, J lost 4 bases, and 13 bases lay in between. This CDR3 is built from 15 residues. The germline gives CDR1 SGDLS, CDR2 YYNGEE. This chain's CDR3 is CASSVAVTSRETQYF. CDR3 in DNA: TGTGCCAGCAGCGTAGCTGTGACTTCGCGAGAGACCCAGTACTTC.

This chain connects TRBV6-2 or TRBV6-3 to TRBJ2-7; 11 bases are a match to TRBD1. With V trimmed by 2 bases and J by 3 bases, 0 bases remained unmatched. CDR3 length equals 14 residues. Germline CDR1 MNHEY, CDR2 SVGEGT. DNA of the CDR3: TGTGCCAGCAGTTACGGGACAGGGGGCTACGAGCAGTACTTC. It yields the protein CASSYGTGGYEQYF.

The chain has TRBV2 and TRBJ1-1; 7 bases fit TRBD1. Germline trimming cut 7 bases from V and 7 bases from J; bases unmatched to any gene: 12. CDR3 length: 14 amino acids. Germline lookup yields CDR1 SNHLY and CDR2 FYNNEI. In DNA, the CDR3 is TGTGCCAGCACAGAGGGGACAGCCCGAGTTGAAGCTTTCTTT. Amino acids: CASTEGTARVEAFF.